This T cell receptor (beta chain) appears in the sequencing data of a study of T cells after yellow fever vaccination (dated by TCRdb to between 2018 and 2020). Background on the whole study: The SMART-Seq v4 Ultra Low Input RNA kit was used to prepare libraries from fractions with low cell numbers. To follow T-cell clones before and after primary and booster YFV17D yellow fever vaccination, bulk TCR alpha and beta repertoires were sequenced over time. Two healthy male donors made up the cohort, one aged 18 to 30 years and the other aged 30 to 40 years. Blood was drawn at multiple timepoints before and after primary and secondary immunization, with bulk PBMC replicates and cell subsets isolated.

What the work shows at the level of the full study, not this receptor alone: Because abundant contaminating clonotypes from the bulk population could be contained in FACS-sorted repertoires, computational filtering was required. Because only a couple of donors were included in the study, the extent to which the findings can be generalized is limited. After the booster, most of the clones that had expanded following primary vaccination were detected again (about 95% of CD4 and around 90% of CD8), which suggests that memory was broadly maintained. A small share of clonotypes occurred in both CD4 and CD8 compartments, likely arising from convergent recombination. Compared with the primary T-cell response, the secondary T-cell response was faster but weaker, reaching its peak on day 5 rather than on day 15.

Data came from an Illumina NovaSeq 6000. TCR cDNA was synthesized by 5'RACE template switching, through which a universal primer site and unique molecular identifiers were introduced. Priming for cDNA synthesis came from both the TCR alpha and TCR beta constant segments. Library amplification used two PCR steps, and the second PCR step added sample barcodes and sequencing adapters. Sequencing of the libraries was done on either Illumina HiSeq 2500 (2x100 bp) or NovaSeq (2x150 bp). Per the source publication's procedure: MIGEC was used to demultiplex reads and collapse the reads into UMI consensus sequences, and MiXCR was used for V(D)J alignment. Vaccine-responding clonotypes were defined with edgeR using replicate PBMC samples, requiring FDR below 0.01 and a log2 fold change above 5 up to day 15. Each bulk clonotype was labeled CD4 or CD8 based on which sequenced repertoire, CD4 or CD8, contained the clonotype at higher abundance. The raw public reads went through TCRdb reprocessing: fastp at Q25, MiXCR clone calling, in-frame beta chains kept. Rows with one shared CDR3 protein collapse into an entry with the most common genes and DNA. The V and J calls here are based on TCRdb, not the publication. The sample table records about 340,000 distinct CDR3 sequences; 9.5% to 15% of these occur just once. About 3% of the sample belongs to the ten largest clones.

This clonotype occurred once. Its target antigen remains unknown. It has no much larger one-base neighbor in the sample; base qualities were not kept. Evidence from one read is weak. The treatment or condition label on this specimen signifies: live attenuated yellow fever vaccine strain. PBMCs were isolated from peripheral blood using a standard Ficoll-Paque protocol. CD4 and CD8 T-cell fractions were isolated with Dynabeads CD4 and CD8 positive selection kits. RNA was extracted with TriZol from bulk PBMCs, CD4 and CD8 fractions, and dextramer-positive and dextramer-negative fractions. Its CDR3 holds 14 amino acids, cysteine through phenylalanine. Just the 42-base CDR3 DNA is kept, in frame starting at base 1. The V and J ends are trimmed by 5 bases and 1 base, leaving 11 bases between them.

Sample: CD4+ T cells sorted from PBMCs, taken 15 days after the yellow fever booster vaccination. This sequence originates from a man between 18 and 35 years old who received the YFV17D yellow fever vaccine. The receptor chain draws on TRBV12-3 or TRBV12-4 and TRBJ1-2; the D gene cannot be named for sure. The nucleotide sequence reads TGTGCCAGCAGTCCTCCCAGCCGTAACTATGGCTACACCTTC. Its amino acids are CASSPPSRNYGYTF.